This TCR beta chain was retrieved from a study of cytotoxic CD8 clonotypes in ibrutinib-treated CLL. The CDR3 contains 15 residues. Trimming stripped 2 bases from V and 2 bases from J, with 15 bases between. Germline V CDR1 and CDR2: GTSNPN, SVGIG (reference sequence). Measured with immunoSEQ multiplex PCR; TCRdb has only the in-frame clones, and not every one. Of around 70,000 clones detected, 65% to 85% appear once; the ten largest clones hold roughly 7.5%. The study, taken as a whole, reports: Once treatment began, public clonotypes, which were uncommon, contracted or stayed stable.

This clone was seen only a few times. The antigen is not known. Source: PBMCs, taken at disease progression, from a patient treated with ibrutinib. The rearrangement uses TRBV30 and TRBJ1-1, with unresolved D. This TCR came from a human donor with chronic lymphocytic leukemia. DNA of the CDR3: TGTGCCTGGAGTCCCTTGGCAGGAGCTAACACTGAAGCTTTCTTT. It encodes CAWSPLAGANTEAFF.